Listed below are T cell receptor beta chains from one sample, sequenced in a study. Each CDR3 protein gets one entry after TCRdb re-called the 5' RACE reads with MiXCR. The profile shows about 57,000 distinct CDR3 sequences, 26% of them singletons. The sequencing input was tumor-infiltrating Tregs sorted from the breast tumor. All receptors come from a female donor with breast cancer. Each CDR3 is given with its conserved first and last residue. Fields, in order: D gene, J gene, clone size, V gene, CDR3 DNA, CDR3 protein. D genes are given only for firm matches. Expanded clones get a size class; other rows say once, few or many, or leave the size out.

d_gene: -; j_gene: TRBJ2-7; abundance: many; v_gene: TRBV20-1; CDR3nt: TGCAGTGTGGCGGGAAGGCAGGGGTTCTCCTACGAGCAGTACTTC; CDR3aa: CSVAGRQGFSYEQYF
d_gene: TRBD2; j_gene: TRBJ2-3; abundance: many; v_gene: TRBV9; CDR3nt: TGTGCCAGCAGCGTAGGAGCGGCTAGCGGGAGGATTACGCAGTATTTT; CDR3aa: CASSVGAASGRITQYF
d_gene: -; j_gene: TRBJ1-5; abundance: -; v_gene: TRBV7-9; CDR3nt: TGTGCCAGCAGCTTAGGAGGTCTAAATCAGCCCCAGCATTTT; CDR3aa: CASSLGGLNQPQHF
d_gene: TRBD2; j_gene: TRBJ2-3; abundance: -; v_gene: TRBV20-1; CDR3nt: TGCAGTGCTAGAACTAGCGGGAGCGTGGTCACAGATACGCAGTATTTT; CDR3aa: CSARTSGSVVTDTQYF
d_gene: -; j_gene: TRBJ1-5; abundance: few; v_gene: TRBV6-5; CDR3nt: TGTGCCAGCAGTTATGGCGGGCAGGATCAGCCCCAGCATTTT; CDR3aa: CASSYGGQDQPQHF
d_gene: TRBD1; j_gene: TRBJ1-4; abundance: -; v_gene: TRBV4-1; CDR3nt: TGCGCCAGCAGCCAACGGGACAGATCTGGAGAAAAACTGTTTTTT; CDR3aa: CASSQRDRSGEKLFF
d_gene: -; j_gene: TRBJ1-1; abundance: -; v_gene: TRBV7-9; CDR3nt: TGTGCCAGCAGCTTGACAGCAGAAGCTTTCTTT; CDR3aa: CASSLTAEAFF
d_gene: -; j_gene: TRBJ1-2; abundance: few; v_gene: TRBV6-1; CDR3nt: TGTGCCAGCAGTGAAAAACCGACATGGCCCCTTAACTATGGCTACACCTTC; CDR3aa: CASSEKPTWPLNYGYTF
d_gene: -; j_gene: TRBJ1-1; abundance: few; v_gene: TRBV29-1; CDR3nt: TGCAGCGTTGAAGATCGAGGGAACACTGAAGCTTTCTTT; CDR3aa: CSVEDRGNTEAFF
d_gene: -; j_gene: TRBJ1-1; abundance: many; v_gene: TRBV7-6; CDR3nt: TGTGCCAGCAGCTTAGTGGCCAGGAATATATTGAACACTGAAGCTTTCTTT; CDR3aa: CASSLVARNILNTEAFF
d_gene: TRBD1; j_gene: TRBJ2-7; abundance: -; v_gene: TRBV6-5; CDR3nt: TGTGCCAGCAGTAGCCGGGACAGGGGGTACGAGCAGTACTTC; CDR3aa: CASSSRDRGYEQYF
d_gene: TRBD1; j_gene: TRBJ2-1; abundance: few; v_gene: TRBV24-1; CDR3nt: TGTGCCACCAGTGCCGGGACAGGGAGCGAGCAGTTCTTC; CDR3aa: CATSAGTGSEQFF
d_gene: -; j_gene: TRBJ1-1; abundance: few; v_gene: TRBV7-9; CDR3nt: TGTGCCAGCAGGCCACCCGGGAACACTGAAGCTTTCTTT; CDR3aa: CASRPPGNTEAFF
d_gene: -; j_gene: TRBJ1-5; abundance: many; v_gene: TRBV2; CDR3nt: TGTGCCAGCAGTGGCGTAGGGGGAAATCAGCCCCAGCATTTT; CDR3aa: CASSGVGGNQPQHF
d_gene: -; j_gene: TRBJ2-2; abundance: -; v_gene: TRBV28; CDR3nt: TGTGCCAGCAGTTTAATCAGGGCGGTCACCGGGGAGCTGTTTTTT; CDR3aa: CASSLIRAVTGELFF
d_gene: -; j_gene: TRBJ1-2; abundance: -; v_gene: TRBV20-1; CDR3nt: TGCAGTGCCACCAGCCTCTATGGCTACACCTTC; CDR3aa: CSATSLYGYTF
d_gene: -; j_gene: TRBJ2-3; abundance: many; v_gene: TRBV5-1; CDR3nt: TGCGCCAGCAGCTTGGAGGGACACAACACAGATACGCAGTATTTT; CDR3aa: CASSLEGHNTDTQYF
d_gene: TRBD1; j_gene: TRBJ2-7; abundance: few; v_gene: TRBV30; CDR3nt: TGTGCCTGGAACCGGGACAGGGGGCGAGGGGAGCAGTACTTC; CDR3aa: CAWNRDRGRGEQYF
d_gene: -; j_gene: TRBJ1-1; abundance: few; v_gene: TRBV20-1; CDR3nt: TGCAGTGCTAAAAGCCCCACAGGGAGGAATGAAGCTTTCTTT; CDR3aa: CSAKSPTGRNEAFF